The next 19 T cell receptor beta chains were all read from a single sample in a study of PD-L1 blockade in urothelial cancer. The sample's time point: pretreatment peripheral blood. The table came from immunoSEQ multiplex PCR; TCRdb's copy has only in-frame clones and leaves some out. The sample contains about 74,000 clones, 90% of which appear only once. The sequenced sample was PBMCs, obtained around atezolizumab (anti-PD-L1) treatment. Receptor source: a man between 70 and 80 years old with urothelial cancer.

This chain links TRBV19 with TRBJ2-7; 15 bases line up with TRBD2. Germline values: CDR1 LNHDA, CDR2 SQIVND (reference sequence). The CDR3 has 17 residues. V trimming: 5 bases; J trimming: 2 bases; junction bases outside the gene matches: 7. CDR3 sequence (DNA): TGTGCCAGTAGTCTCGGGACTAGCGGGAGGCTAACCTACGAGCAGTACTTC. It specifies CASSLGTSGRLTYEQYF.

This clone was seen just once. The chain recombines TRBV27 with TRBJ1-5, with TRBD1 matching 7 bases. The CDR3 has 17 residues. V shed 6 bases, J shed 4 bases, and the junction held 15 bases outside the gene matches. Germline CDR1 reads MNHEY; CDR2 reads SMNVEV (reference sequence). The DNA for the CDR3 is TGTGCCAGCAGCCGCGAACAGGGGCCCGCGCAAAATCAGCCCCAGCATTTT. Translation: CASSREQGPAQNQPQHF.

Details on this clone: The sample holds other DNA sequences that translate to the same CDR3. The J gene is TRBJ2-2, the V gene TRBV5-4; 12 bases line up with TRBD2. CDR1 and CDR2 (germline): SGHNT, YYREEE (reference sequence). The CDR3 spans 15 residues. Unmatched junction bases numbered 1, after V lost 4 bases and J lost 3 bases. The DNA for the CDR3 is TGTGCCAGCAGCCTAGCGGGGGGGGACACCGGGGAGCTGTTTTTT. Protein: CASSLAGGDTGELFF.

The CDR3 here is CASSQMTGGEAFF. CDR3 nucleotides: TGCGCCAGCAGCCAGATGACAGGGGGCGAAGCTTTCTTT. The gene calls are TRBV5-1 and TRBJ1-1; 10 bases line up with TRBD1. The J segment lost 8 bases and the V segment lost 4 bases, leaving 5 bases of the junction unmatched. CDR1 SGHRS and CDR2 YFSETQ come from the germline V gene. The CDR3 runs to 13 residues.

The V and J genes are TRBV28 and TRBJ1-4; 9 bases align to TRBD1. J lost 5 bases, V lost 2 bases, and 9 bases had no gene match. Germline CDR1 reads MDHEN; CDR2 reads SYDVKM. This CDR3 is 17 amino acids long. CDR3 residues: CASSLGTGGTGNEKLFF. CDR3 in DNA: TGTGCCAGCAGTTTAGGAACGGGCGGGACAGGGAATGAAAAACTGTTTTTT.

The chain has TRBV11-2 and TRBJ2-1; TRBD1 matches 9 bases. This CDR3 is built from 17 residues. The ends lost 6 bases at V and 0 bases at J; junction bases unmatched: 9. Germline V gene data show CDR1 as SGHAT and CDR2 as FQNNGV. The CDR3 spells CASRDQDRGSSYNEQFF. CDR3 sequence (DNA): TGTGCCAGCAGAGACCAAGACAGGGGGTCCTCCTACAATGAGCAGTTCTTC. Together with reference TRBV11-2 and TRBJ2-1, the CDR3 gives the full variable domain: EAGVAQSPRYKIIEKRQSVAFWCNPISGHATLYWYQQILGQGPKLLIQFQNNGVVDDSQLPKDRFSAERLKGVDSTLKIQPAKLEDSAVYLCASRDQDRGSSYNEQFFGPGTRLTVL.

The rearrangement links TRBV7-7 to TRBJ2-3; the match to TRBD2 covers 8 bases. The CDR3 runs 15 residues. The ends lost 4 bases at V and 4 bases at J; junction bases unmatched: 7. Germline values: CDR1 SSHAT, CDR2 FNYEAQ (reference sequence). This chain's CDR3 is CASSSSPGGADTQYF. The CDR3 coding sequence is TGTGCCAGCAGCTCATCCCCGGGGGGGGCAGATACGCAGTATTTT.

V usage is TRBV6-1 and J usage is TRBJ2-7; 8 positions match TRBD1. Trimming took 2 bases from V and 3 from J; bases not matched to a gene: 6. This CDR3 contains 15 residues. Germline V gives CDR1 MNHNS, CDR2 SASEGT. The CDR3 nucleotides are TGTGCCAGCAGTGAAAGGGGACAGGCCAACTACGAGCAGTACTTC. It is translated as CASSERGQANYEQYF.

The gene calls are TRBV27 and TRBJ1-2; TRBD1 matches 10 bases. Germline V gene lookup returns CDR1 MNHEY and CDR2 SMNVEV (reference sequence). The CDR3 spans 15 residues. The junction had 5 bases not matched to a gene; V was cut back by 5 bases and J by 2 bases. The CDR3 loop is CASSGTGVPNYGYTF. CDR3 bases: TGTGCCAGCAGTGGGACAGGGGTCCCCAACTATGGCTACACCTTC.

The chain employs TRBV5-1 and TRBJ2-1; the match to TRBD2 covers 12 bases. The J segment lost 7 bases and the V segment lost 3 bases, leaving 8 bases of the junction unmatched. The CDR3 totals 16 residues. Germline CDR1 reads SGHRS; CDR2 reads YFSETQ. The CDR3 spells CASSSRTSGKTNEQFF. The CDR3 DNA reads TGCGCCAGCAGCTCAAGGACTAGCGGGAAGACGAATGAGCAGTTCTTC.

This clone was detected a few times. This rearrangement joins TRBV11-2 to TRBJ2-1, with 10 nucleotides matching TRBD2. The CDR3 covers 17 residues. V lost 5 bases to trimming and J lost 6 bases; unmatched junction nucleotides: 13. The V gene's germline CDR1 is SGHAT and CDR2 FQNNGV. The CDR3 sequence is CASSLRTSGTTLNEQFF. The DNA of the CDR3 is TGTGCCAGCAGCCTAAGGACTAGCGGCACTACTCTCAATGAGCAGTTCTTC. The full variable domain, with the rest looked up from reference TRBV11-2 and TRBJ2-1, is EAGVAQSPRYKIIEKRQSVAFWCNPISGHATLYWYQQILGQGPKLLIQFQNNGVVDDSQLPKDRFSAERLKGVDSTLKIQPAKLEDSAVYLCASSLRTSGTTLNEQFFGPGTRLTVL.

This chain connects TRBV5-8 to TRBJ2-1; D uncertain. V was shortened by 0 bases and J by 6 bases, with 4 bases between the two germline ends. Germline V lookup: CDR1 SGHTS, CDR2 YDEGEE. The CDR3 is 12 residues long. The chain's CDR3 is CASSLVVNEQFF. The CDR3 DNA is TGTGCCAGCAGCTTGGTAGTCAATGAGCAGTTCTTC.

V and J are TRBV27 and TRBJ2-2; D possibly corresponds to TRBD1 (5 bases). The ends were cut back, 4 bases at V and 4 bases at J, with 19 bases in the middle. The CDR3 totals 17 residues. Germline V gene sequence: CDR1 MNHEY, CDR2 SMNVEV (reference sequence). The CDR3 coding sequence is TGTGCCAGCAGTTCGTATGGCCCCCCAAGGGGCACCGGGGAGCTGTTTTTT. Protein sequence: CASSSYGPPRGTGELFF.

This clone came up once. This chain links TRBV4-1 with TRBJ2-1, with D possibly matching TRBD2 (6 bases). CDR3 size: 17 residues. Between the trimmed V and J ends, which lost 0 bases and 6 bases, there was a span of 18 bases. In germline, CDR1 is MGHRA, CDR2 YSYEKL. The CDR3 nucleotides read TGCGCCAGCAGCCAAGATCGACTCGCGGGACGACCCAATGAGCAGTTCTTC. Translating gives CASSQDRLAGRPNEQFF.

The chain joins TRBV5-1 to TRBJ1-5; 7 bases fit TRBD1. This CDR3 has 15 residues. CDR1 is SGHRS, CDR2 YFSETQ, per germline. V was clipped by 0 bases and J by 4 bases; unmatched bases: 4. CDR3 bases: TGCGCCAGCAGCTTGGGACAGGGCGCAAATCAGCCCCAGCATTTT. Translated, it gives CASSLGQGANQPQHF.

The chain joins TRBV4-1 to TRBJ2-1; D ambiguous. The CDR3 totals 15 residues. The germline CDR1 and CDR2 sequences are MGHRA and YSYEKL. The ends were cut back, 4 bases at V and 6 bases at J, with 16 bases in the middle. Here the CDR3 reads CASSPPTVFGNEQFF. The CDR3 nucleotides read TGCGCCAGCAGCCCCCCAACCGTTTTCGGCAATGAGCAGTTCTTC.

The chain recombines TRBV6-4 with TRBJ2-1, with 8 bases lining up with TRBD2. V was clipped by 5 bases and J by 0 bases; unmatched bases: 3. CDR1 is MRHNA, CDR2 SNTAGT, per germline. The CDR3 runs 15 residues. As DNA, the CDR3 is TGTGCCAGCAGTTATAGCGGGGACTCCTACAATGAGCAGTTCTTC. It codes for CASSYSGDSYNEQFF.

J is TRBJ1-1 and V is TRBV18; unclear D gene. V was pared by 4 bases and J by 1 base, with 10 bases between. The germline gives CDR1 KGHSH, CDR2 LQKENI. This CDR3 contains 14 residues. As DNA, the CDR3 is TGTGCCAGCTCACAAGGACGGGGGAACACTGAAGCTTTCTTT. It specifies CASSQGRGNTEAFF.

This clone has a handful of counts. V gene TRBV30 combines with J gene TRBJ1-1, with a possible D match to TRBD1 (6 bases). V lost 3 bases and J lost 1, with 9 bases in between. Germline V CDR1 and CDR2: GTSNPN, SVGIG (reference sequence). CDR3 length: 13 amino acids. The CDR3 protein is CAWSRGANTEAFF. Here the CDR3 DNA reads TGTGCCTGGAGCCGGGGGGCGAACACTGAAGCTTTCTTT.